A selection of T cell receptor beta chains follows, all from one sample in a study of tumor-infiltrating lymphocytes in localized non-small cell lung cancer. Profiling relied on immunoSEQ multiplex PCR, and the TCRdb table lists in-frame clones only, not all of them. The table includes tens of thousands of clones, approximately 83% detected once. Sequencing was performed on lung tumor tissue. All receptors derive from a human donor with non-small cell lung cancer. The CDR3 runs from the conserved cysteine through the conserved F or W. A D gene is named only where the DNA matches it firmly. Clone size is given for some rows only: seen once, a few or many times, or a class if the clone is expanded.

v_gene	abundance	d_gene	j_gene	CDR3aa	CDR3nt
TRBV10-3	NA	NA	TRBJ1-1	CAISESLTGVSAFF	TGTGCCATCAGTGAGTCATTGACAGGCGTTTCGGCTTTCTTT
TRBV5-6	NA	NA	TRBJ2-3	CASSLVFGTLGTDTQYF	TGTGCCAGCAGCTTGGTCTTTGGGACACTAGGCACAGATACGCAGTATTTT
TRBV30	NA	NA	TRBJ2-1	CAWSDPLNEQFF	TGTGCCTGGAGCGACCCGTTAAATGAGCAGTTCTTC
TRBV6-5	NA	TRBD2	TRBJ2-1	CASSSGLARGGEQFF	TGTGCCAGCAGTTCGGGACTAGCTAGGGGTGGGGAGCAGTTCTTC
TRBV15	NA	NA	TRBJ2-7	CATSSLQGPVEQYF	TGTGCCACCAGCAGTCTGCAGGGGCCCGTCGAGCAGTACTTC
TRBV6-1	NA	NA	TRBJ2-7	CASSHAGGEQYF	TGTGCCAGCTCCCATGCGGGTGGCGAGCAGTACTTC
TRBV6-5	NA	TRBD2	TRBJ2-1	CASSKPGGDNEQFF	TGTGCCAGCAGTAAACCTGGGGGGGACAATGAGCAGTTCTTC
TRBV9	NA	TRBD1	TRBJ2-2	CASSTNQGVSTGELFF	TGTGCCAGCAGCACCAATCAGGGGGTGAGCACCGGGGAGCTGTTTTTT
TRBV5-5	NA	NA	TRBJ1-1	CASSLRGSEHEAFF	TGTGCCAGCAGCTTGCGGGGATCTGAACACGAAGCTTTCTTT
TRBV18	NA	NA	TRBJ1-3	CASSPDTTSGNTIYF	TGTGCCAGCTCACCCGACACGACCTCTGGAAACACCATATATTTT
TRBV29-1	few	NA	TRBJ2-3	CSVGNRGGTQYF	TGCAGCGTCGGAAACAGGGGAGGTACGCAGTATTTT